The TCR beta chain described here comes from a study of T cell clonality in common variable immunodeficiency (dated by TCRdb to 2014 to 2015). Study-wide conclusions, independent of this receptor: TCRbeta clonality was higher in CVID subjects than in healthy controls (t-test p = 0.018), and the increase was most characteristic of about a third of subjects. CVID TCRbeta sequences were reported to have fewer deletions and N-nucleotide insertions and to lack highly modified clones with 13 or more V deletions. Healthy controls shared more TCRbeta clones with each other than CVID subjects shared among themselves (p < 0.0001). The authors noted that sequencing repertoires of T cell subpopulations would be needed to clarify what caused the increased clonality in CVID. Differences among patients in the CVID cohort limited the correlations between repertoire features and clinical complications. Although equal DNA input was used, an average of roughly 80,000 unique sequences per sample was obtained for controls, compared with about 31,547 for CVID samples.

Taken from cysteine to phenylalanine, the CDR3 has 19 residues. Sequencing covers 48 bases of the CDR3, shown here with the frame starting at base 1. This clone has just a few counts. Which antigen it targets is not known. The missing CDR3 end, 3 residues past where the read stops, is filled in from the germline J gene. For sequencing, equivalent amounts of genomic DNA were input from CVID and control samples. For every sample, a 60 bp segment covering the rearranged TCRbeta CDR3 region was amplified and then sequenced. The immunoSEQ assay, a bias-corrected multiplex PCR combined with high-throughput sequencing, was used for TCRbeta amplification. On the study's bioinformatics: Every unique nucleotide sequence counted as a clone and was annotated with V, D and J genes, copy number and frequency. Sequences were labeled productive if in frame, and non-productive if out of frame or containing stop codons. As previously described, Shannon's entropy was used to calculate clonality. The predicted amino acid sequences of productive clones were used to derive mean CDR3 Kyte-Doolittle hydropathy. Scaled V gene usage was hierarchically clustered using Manhattan distance and complete linkage with the R hclust function. Sharing of clones by CDR3 amino acid sequence was evaluated by resampling 12 repertoires per group over 100 rounds. Repertoires were searched for roughly 70 published EBV-specific and a few hundred published CMV-specific TCRbeta sequences. Two CVID samples yielding fewer than 10,000 sequences were excluded from analysis, leaving approximately 40 CVID repertoires. Not all clones reach the TCRdb copy of this immuneACCESS table, which keeps in-frame sequences only. Checked studies attribute under half of the gap to unresolved V genes and leave the rest unexplained. D and trimming were read from the DNA, whereas the V and J calls and clone size are those reported in that table. The sample counts around 29,000 clones, each observed more than once. Of the sample, more than 10% is held by the ten largest clones.

Both CVID patients and healthy controls were predominantly of Caucasian heritage. Heparinized peripheral whole blood samples of about 5 to 8.5 ml were collected from each donor. Genomic DNA from adults with common variable immune deficiency (CVID) and from healthy adult controls was used to sequence TCRbeta CDR3 repertoires. The control group was made up of approximately 22 healthy adult volunteers (about 10 male and some twelve female) whose ages ranged from roughly 23 to 70 years, with a mean age of 34. Diluted blood was density-centrifuged over Hypaque 1077 or Ficoll-Paque to isolate peripheral blood mononuclear cells. Unsorted mononuclear cells served as the source of genomic DNA, which was extracted either by Qiagen column purification or by a centrifugation-based method.

The receptor chain draws on TRBV23-1 and TRBJ2-2, with a tentative D gene TRBD1 over 5 matching bases. TRBV23-1 is noted as an ORF with a role that remains uncertain. The clonotype originates from a person aged 18 to 75 in good health. The source material was peripheral blood mononuclear cells. The sequenced CDR3 bases are TGCGCCAGCAGTCAATTAAGGGCACAGGTTCAGTCTGGGGCCAACGTG. Its protein is CASSQLRAQVQSGANV. The entire CDR3 is CASSQLRAQVQSGANVLFF.